Presented here are 11 T cell receptor beta chains from one specimen sequenced in a study of T cells in Graves' hyperthyroidism and ophthalmopathy. Authors of the study amplified TCR beta CDR3 regions from RNA transcripts. Researchers ran a first-round RT-PCR on the TCR CDR3 using the HTBI primer set. One entry per CDR3 protein, called by TCRdb with MiXCR from the multiplex PCR reads. The sample records roughly 500,000 distinct CDR3 sequences, about 46% being singletons. The material sequenced was peripheral blood or thyroid tissue (not recorded which). The receptors originated from an adult woman with Graves' disease, either hyperthyroidism or ophthalmopathy (not recorded which).

The chain joins TRBV7-8 to TRBJ1-3; no clear D gene. V lost 5 bases and J 4 bases, leaving 9 bases between the germline ends. CDR1 SGHVS and CDR2 FQNEAQ come from the germline V gene. The CDR3 spans 13 residues. For the CDR3, the DNA is TGTGCCAGCAGCCGCCGTGGGGGAAACACCATATATTTT. It is translated as CASSRRGGNTIYF.

This clonotype has at least ten counts. The rearrangement links TRBV4-1 to TRBJ2-5; 7 bases align to TRBD2. Looked up from germline, CDR1 is MGHRA and CDR2 is YSYEKL. J gave up 5 bases and V 1 base, and 10 bases lay outside the gene matches. The CDR3 is 16 amino acids. CDR3 in DNA: TGCGCCAGCAGCCAAGGTGGCCGGCCTAGCGGTGAGACCCAGTACTTC. This translates into CASSQGGRPSGETQYF.

This chain connects TRBV7-6 to TRBJ1-2; D is unclear. V dropped 4 bases and J dropped 8 bases, with 11 bases sitting between them. The CDR3 has 12 residues. CDR1 and CDR2 (germline): SGHVS, FNYEAQ. The chain's CDR3 is CASSWEGKGYTF. The CDR3 DNA reads TGTGCCAGCAGCTGGGAAGGCAAAGGCTACACCTTC.

The chain employs TRBV7-8 and TRBJ2-2; tentative D call: TRBD1 (5 bases). In germline, CDR1 is SGHVS, CDR2 FQNEAQ. CDR3 length: 14 residues. Trimming removed 3 bases at V and 5 bases at J, with 10 bases between. CDR3 protein: CASSFIRDTGELFF. The CDR3 nucleotides read TGTGCCAGCAGCTTTATCAGGGATACCGGGGAGCTGTTTTTT.

As concerns this clonotype: Since the CDR3 does not end with the conserved phenylalanine or tryptophan, this likely comes from a read error. The DNA is omitted, as the CDR3 cannot be located on it reliably, and the CDR3 follows TCRdb's listing. This chain uses TRBV5-1 with TRBJ1-3; TRBD1 is taken as the D call from the table, unchecked against the DNA. 9 amino acids form the CDR3, both terminal residues included. Per the germline V gene, CDR1 is SGHRS and CDR2 is YFSETQ. The CDR3 reads CASSSTGNT.

Comment on this clonotype: The germline gene is not matched at one end of the junction; a read error may be the cause. The genes are TRBV29-1 and TRBJ1-3; D ambiguous. This CDR3 has 8 amino acids. Germline values: CDR1 SQVTM, CDR2 ANQGSEA. Written as DNA, the CDR3 is TGCAGCGTTGGTGGGAGAAATTTT. Encoded protein: CSVGGRNF.

This clonotype was seen only a few times. V and J are TRBV7-3 and TRBJ2-7; the D is unclear. Trimming pared 0 bases from V and 6 bases from J, leaving 9 bases between. Looked up from germline, CDR1 is SGHTA and CDR2 is FQGTGA. The CDR3 loop spans 13 amino acids. The CDR3 bases are TGTGCCAGCAGCTTAACCTCGTCGGGCGAGCAGTACTTC. It encodes CASSLTSSGEQYF.

This clonotype was detected many times. The chain recombines TRBV29-1 with TRBJ1-2, with 7 bases lining up with TRBD1. The CDR3 length is 13 residues. CDR1 is SQVTM, CDR2 ANQGSEA, per germline. The V segment lost 3 bases and the J segment 4 bases; nucleotides outside the gene matches: 5. CDR3 bases: TGCAGCGTTGATCAGGGGGAAGGCTATGGCTACACCTTC. As protein: CSVDQGEGYGYTF. Using reference TRBV29-1 and TRBJ1-2 for the parts outside the CDR3, the full variable domain is SAVISQKPSRDICQRGTSLTIQCQVDSQVTMMFWYRQQPGQSLTLIATANQGSEATYESGFVIDKFPISRPNLTFSTLTVSNMSPEDSSIYLCSVDQGEGYGYTFGSGTRLTVV.

The chain is built from TRBV20-1 and TRBJ1-2; no firm D call. Trimming removed 0 bases from V and 7 bases from J, with 12 bases in between. The CDR3 has 13 amino acids. Germline loops: CDR1 DFQATT, CDR2 SNEGSKA (reference sequence). Here the CDR3 DNA reads TGCAGTGCTAGAGAACTGCTGACTGGTGGCTACACCTTC. This encodes CSARELLTGGYTF.

CDR3 sequence: CASSFSGGLFF. The CDR3 region has the DNA TGTGCCAGCAGCTTCTCGGGAGGACTGTTTTTT. The chain employs TRBV7-9 and TRBJ1-4; D not resolved. V lost 3 bases to trimming and J lost 13 bases, with 9 bases between them. The CDR3 is 11 amino acids. Germline values: CDR1 SEHNR, CDR2 FQNEAQ (reference sequence).

The chain joins TRBV5-1 to TRBJ1-6, with 7 nucleotides matching TRBD1. Germline lookup yields CDR1 SGHRS and CDR2 YFSETQ. Losses at the gene ends were 0 bases for V and 5 bases for J; bases not matched to a gene: 2. This CDR3 is built from 15 residues. The CDR3 here is CASSLAGTDNSPLHF. DNA for the CDR3: TGCGCCAGCAGCTTGGCCGGGACAGATAATTCACCCCTCCACTTT. Full variable domain (rest looked up from reference TRBV5-1 and TRBJ1-6): KAGVTQTPRYLIKTRGQQVTLSCSPISGHRSVSWYQQTPGQGLQFLFEYFSETQRNKGNFPGRFSGRQFSNSRSEMNVSTLELGDSALYLCASSLAGTDNSPLHFGNGTRLTVT.